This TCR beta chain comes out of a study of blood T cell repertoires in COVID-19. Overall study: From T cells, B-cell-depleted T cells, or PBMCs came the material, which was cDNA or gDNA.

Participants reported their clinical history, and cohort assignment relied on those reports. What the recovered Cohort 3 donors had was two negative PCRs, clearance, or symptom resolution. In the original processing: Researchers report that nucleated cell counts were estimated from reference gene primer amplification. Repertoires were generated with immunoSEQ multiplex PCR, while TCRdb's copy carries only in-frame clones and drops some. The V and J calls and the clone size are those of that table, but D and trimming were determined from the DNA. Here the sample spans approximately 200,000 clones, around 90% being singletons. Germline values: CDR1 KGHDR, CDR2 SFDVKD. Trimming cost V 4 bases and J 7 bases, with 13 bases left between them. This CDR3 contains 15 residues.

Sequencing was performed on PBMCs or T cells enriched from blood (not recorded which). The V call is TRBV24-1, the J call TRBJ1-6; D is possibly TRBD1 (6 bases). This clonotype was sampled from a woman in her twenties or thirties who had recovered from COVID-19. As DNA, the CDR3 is TGTGCCACCAGTGACACAGGGACGTGGAATTCACCCCTCCACTTT. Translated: CATSDTGTWNSPLHF.